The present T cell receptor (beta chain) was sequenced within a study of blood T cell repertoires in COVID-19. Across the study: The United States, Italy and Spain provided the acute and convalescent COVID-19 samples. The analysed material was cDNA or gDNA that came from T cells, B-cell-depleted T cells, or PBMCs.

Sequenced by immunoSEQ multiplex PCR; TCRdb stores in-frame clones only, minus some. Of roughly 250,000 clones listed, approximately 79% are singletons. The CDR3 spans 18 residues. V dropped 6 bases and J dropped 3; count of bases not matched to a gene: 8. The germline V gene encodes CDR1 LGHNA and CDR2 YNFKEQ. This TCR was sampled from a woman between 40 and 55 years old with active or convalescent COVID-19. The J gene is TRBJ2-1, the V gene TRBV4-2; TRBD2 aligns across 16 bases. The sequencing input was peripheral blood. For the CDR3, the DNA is TGTGCCAGCAGTGTGGGACTAGCGGGGGGGAGTAACTACAATGAGCAGTTCTTC. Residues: CASSVGLAGGSNYNEQFF.